These 29 T cell receptor beta chains came from one sample sequenced in a study of shared clonotypes between healthy human individuals. Some clones are missing from TCRdb's copy, which holds only in-frame ones; the method was immunoSEQ multiplex PCR. Found here are 400,000 to 600,000 clones, nearly 80% of them singletons; the top ten hold around 12%. The source material was PBMCs. The receptors were gathered from a woman aged 40-49 years in good health. Some clones in this sample may be carry-over from other donors' samples.

This chain joins TRBV11-2 and TRBJ2-1, with 14 bases aligning to TRBD2. Germline V gene lookup returns CDR1 SGHAT and CDR2 FQNNGV. This CDR3 comprises 16 residues. V was clipped by 5 bases and J by 7 bases; unmatched bases: 7. DNA of the CDR3: TGTGCCAGCAGCAGACTAGCGGGAGGGCCTAGGAATGAGCAGTTCTTC. It is translated as CASSRLAGGPRNEQFF.

J is TRBJ1-4 and V is TRBV19; a possible D gene is TRBD1 (5 bases). V lost 5 bases and J 8 bases, leaving 15 bases between the germline ends. From germline, CDR1 is LNHDA and CDR2 SQIVND (reference sequence). CDR3 length: 14 amino acids. CDR3 in amino acids: CASSQGAVNEKLFF. The DNA for the CDR3 is TGTGCCAGTAGTCAGGGCGCTGTAAACGAAAAACTGTTTTTT.

The table lists this clone with a few counts. The chain uses TRBV4-1 and TRBJ2-7; D not resolved. Trimming took 0 bases from V and 4 from J, leaving 13 bases between them. This CDR3 contains 15 residues. The germline gives CDR1 MGHRA, CDR2 YSYEKL. The CDR3 DNA is TGCGCCAGCAGCCAAGACGCTCGCGACAATTACGAGCAGTACTTC. Translation: CASSQDARDNYEQYF.

The rearrangement links TRBV7-9 to TRBJ1-2; TRBD1 is a possible D gene (6 bases). The CDR3 contains 13 residues. The ends were cut back, 1 base at V and 6 bases at J, with 9 bases in the middle. Germline V CDR1 and CDR2: SEHNR, FQNEAQ (reference sequence). CDR3 sequence (DNA): TGTGCCAGCAGCTTAGGGACAGTCGATGGCTACACCTTC. Its protein is CASSLGTVDGYTF. Variable domain in full (rest from reference TRBV7-9 and TRBJ1-2): DTGVSQNPRHKITKRGQNVTFRCDPISEHNRLYWYRQTLGQGPEFLTYFQNEAQLEKSRLLSDRFSAERPKGSFSTLEIQRTEQGDSAMYLCASSLGTVDGYTFGSGTRLTVV.

The rearrangement joins TRBV28 to TRBJ2-7; the D is unclear. This CDR3 is built from 16 residues. Germline-derived CDR1 and CDR2 are MDHEN and SYDVKM. V lost 5 bases and J lost 0, with 17 bases in between. The CDR3 region has the DNA TGTGCCAGCAGTCCCCCAGCCGTTCTTAGCTCCTACGAGCAGTACTTC. It translates to CASSPPAVLSSYEQYF.

The rearrangement joins TRBV7-3 to TRBJ1-5; D may be TRBD1 (5 bases). Germline assignment: CDR1 SGHTA and CDR2 FQGTGA. This CDR3 comprises 14 residues. V lost 0 bases, J lost 7 bases, and 10 bases lay in between. This chain's CDR3 is CASSLTGGRQPQHF. CDR3 nucleotides: TGTGCCAGCAGCTTAACTGGGGGAAGACAGCCCCAGCATTTT.

This chain uses TRBV11-1 with TRBJ2-7; no clear D. Germline V gives CDR1 SGHAT, CDR2 FQDESV (reference sequence). V was cut by 1 base and J by 5 bases, with 15 bases left in between. CDR3 length: 15 amino acids. DNA for the CDR3: TGTGCCAGCAGCTTAGGTCGACCTCTCAACGACGAGCAGTACTTC. Its translation: CASSLGRPLNDEQYF.

The chain uses TRBV19 and TRBJ2-7; tentative D call: TRBD2 (6 bases). The germline V gene has CDR1 LNHDA and CDR2 SQIVND (reference sequence). The CDR3 is 14 amino acids. V gave up 7 bases and J gave up 6 bases, with 19 bases separating them. The CDR3 DNA sequence: TGTGCCAGTACTGAATACGCCGGGGGATCCGAGCAGTACTTC. Translated: CASTEYAGGSEQYF.

The rearrangement uses TRBV6-5 and TRBJ2-1; 9 bases line up with TRBD2. The CDR3 contains 14 residues. With V trimmed by 0 bases and J by 7 bases, 1 base remained unmatched. The V gene's germline CDR1 is MNHEY and CDR2 SVGAGI. The CDR3 loop reads CASSYSLAGNEQFF. CDR3 nucleotides: TGTGCCAGCAGTTACTCACTAGCGGGTAATGAGCAGTTCTTC.

This clone has only a few counts. A read error may account for a junction end that differs from germline. J is TRBJ1-5 and V is TRBV18; 9 bases are a match to TRBD1. Germline CDR1 is KGHSH and CDR2 is LQKENI. This CDR3 has 13 residues. The CDR3 here is CASSPPTRTGVYF. The DNA of the CDR3 is TGTGCCAGCTCACCCCCCACCCGGACAGGGGTTTATTTT.

The chain couples TRBV11-2 to TRBJ2-1, with 12 bases that match TRBD2. This CDR3 contains 15 residues. Unmatched junction bases numbered 12, after V lost 9 bases and J lost 9 bases. Germline V gene sequence: CDR1 SGHAT, CDR2 FQNNGV. This CDR3 reads CASHLAGGRLVEQFF. The CDR3 nucleotides are TGTGCCAGTCATCTAGCGGGAGGGCGGTTGGTTGAGCAGTTCTTC.

This chain links TRBV29-1 with TRBJ1-2; D not certain. Between the trimmed V and J ends, which lost 5 bases and 9 bases, there was a span of 13 bases. Per germline, CDR1 SQVTM and CDR2 ANQGSEA. The CDR3 runs 11 residues. In DNA form, the CDR3 reads TGCAGCGTTTTACGACAAGCTAGCTACACCTTC. Amino acid sequence: CSVLRQASYTF.

On this clone: The same CDR3 also results from other DNA sequences found in this sample. This chain uses TRBV28 with TRBJ2-6, with D hard to call. The V end lost 6 bases, the J end lost 0 bases, and 6 bases lay between the germline ends. Looked up from germline, CDR1 is MDHEN and CDR2 is SYDVKM. This CDR3 is 14 amino acids long. In nucleotides, the CDR3 is TGTGCCAGCAGACTTAGCTCTGGGGCCAACGTCCTGACTTTC. Protein sequence: CASRLSSGANVLTF. Full variable domain (rest looked up from reference TRBV28 and TRBJ2-6): DVKVTQSSRYLVKRTGEKVFLECVQDMDHENMFWYRQDPGLGLRLIYFSYDVKMKEKGDIPEGYSVSREKKERFSLILESASTNQTSMYLCASRLSSGANVLTFGAGSRLTVL.

V is TRBV10-2 and J is TRBJ2-3; D gene uncertain. V lost 3 bases and J lost 5, with 15 bases in between. The CDR3 is 15 residues long. Germline-derived CDR1 and CDR2 are WSHSY and SAAADI. The CDR3 DNA reads TGCGCCAGCAGTGAACGACCTCAGGATGGAGATACGCAGTATTTT. Protein sequence: CASSERPQDGDTQYF.

V gene TRBV28 combines with J gene TRBJ2-3, with D perhaps matching TRBD1 or TRBD2 (6 bases each). Trimming shortened V by 6 bases and J by 1 base, and 11 bases separated the two germline ends. Germline V gene sequence: CDR1 MDHEN, CDR2 SYDVKM. The CDR3 extends over 14 amino acids. This CDR3 reads CASRRGDGTDTQYF. CDR3 bases: TGTGCCAGCAGAAGGGGGGATGGCACAGATACGCAGTATTTT.

This clone has a handful of counts. The chain employs TRBV19 and TRBJ1-2, with 8 bases identical to TRBD1. CDR1 and CDR2 (germline): LNHDA, SQIVND (reference sequence). The CDR3 totals 13 residues. Trimming removed 7 bases from V and 6 bases from J; junction bases left unmatched: 7. CDR3 bases: TGTGCCAGTAAGGAGGACAGGGCGGATGGCTACACCTTC. This sequence encodes CASKEDRADGYTF. Supplemented by reference TRBV19 and TRBJ1-2, the full variable domain reads DGGITQSPKYLFRKEGQNVTLSCEQNLNHDAMYWYRQDPGQGLRLIYYSQIVNDFQKGDIAEGYSVSREKKESFPLTVTSAQKNPTAFYLCASKEDRADGYTFGSGTRLTVV.

This clone has more than one count but fewer than ten. This sequence joins TRBV7-6 and TRBJ2-2; D is perhaps TRBD1 or TRBD2 (6 bases each). Germline loops: CDR1 SGHVS, CDR2 FNYEAQ. The length of the CDR3 is 16 residues. Trimming shortened V by 3 bases and J by 2 bases, and 13 bases separated the two germline ends. For the CDR3, the DNA is TGTGCCAGCAGCTTCGGACGGGGGCGAAACACCGGGGAGCTGTTTTTT. It is translated as CASSFGRGRNTGELFF.

The genes are TRBV4-1 and TRBJ2-1, with 12 nucleotides matching TRBD2. The CDR3 totals 15 residues. Germline CDR1 is MGHRA and CDR2 is YSYEKL. With 1 base clipped from V and 15 bases from J, the junction kept 10 bases outside the gene matches. The CDR3 here is CASSQALGTSGFRFF. The CDR3 nucleotides read TGCGCCAGCAGCCAAGCTTTGGGGACTAGCGGGTTCCGGTTCTTC.

This chain connects TRBV2 to TRBJ2-1; TRBD2 matches at 13 bases. J gave up 1 base and V 10 bases, and 1 base lay outside the gene matches. The germline gives CDR1 SNHLY, CDR2 FYNNEI. The CDR3 totals 14 residues. CDR3 sequence: CAKGLAGSYNEQFF. The CDR3 DNA reads TGTGCCAAGGGACTAGCGGGATCCTACAATGAGCAGTTCTTC. Full variable domain (remainder filled in from reference TRBV2 and TRBJ2-1): EPEVTQTPSHQVTQMGQEVILRCVPISNHLYFYWYRQILGQKVEFLVSFYNNEISEKSEIFDDQFSVERPDGSNFTLKIRSTKLEDSAMYFCAKGLAGSYNEQFFGPGTRLTVL.

This sequence joins TRBV19 and TRBJ2-5; possibly TRBD2 for D (6 bases). The germline CDR1 and CDR2 sequences are LNHDA and SQIVND (reference sequence). The CDR3 covers 16 residues. V was cut by 5 bases and J by 5 bases, with 21 bases left in between. The CDR3 DNA follows: TGTGCCAGTAGTCCCCTTCTCCGGGGGAATGTTGAGACCCAGTACTTC. It specifies CASSPLLRGNVETQYF.

V is TRBV10-3 and J is TRBJ1-1, with 8 positions matching TRBD1. CDR3 length: 14 amino acids. Germline CDR1 ENHRY, CDR2 SYGVKD. The V gene end was trimmed by 5 bases and the J gene end by 1 base; junction bases not matched to a gene: 3. The CDR3 coding sequence is TGTGCCATCAGTCCGGGACAGGAGAACACTGAAGCTTTCTTT. This encodes CAISPGQENTEAFF.

This clone was recorded at least ten times. Distinct nucleotide sequences in the sample also encode this CDR3. The gene calls are TRBV2 and TRBJ2-7, with a tentative D call TRBD1 (5 bases). Germline values: CDR1 SNHLY, CDR2 FYNNEI. The CDR3 is 12 amino acids. The V end was cut by 2 bases, the J end by 4 bases, with 6 bases between. CDR3 residues: CASSEQGYEQYF. The CDR3 nucleotides are TGTGCCAGCAGTGAACAGGGATACGAGCAGTACTTC.

The V gene is TRBV5-6, the J gene TRBJ2-1; TRBD2 might be the D (5 bases). Germline V lookup: CDR1 SGHDT, CDR2 YYEEEE. Trimming removed 0 bases from V and 2 bases from J, with 12 bases in between. CDR3 size: 16 residues. CDR3 residues: CASSLDRGSTYNEQFF. In nucleotides, the CDR3 is TGTGCCAGCAGCTTGGATCGGGGTTCGACCTACAATGAGCAGTTCTTC.

Remarks on this clone: An end of the junction does not agree with germline; a read error may underlie this. The J gene is TRBJ1-5, the V gene TRBV15; D remains unclear. Germline CDR1 is LNHNV and CDR2 is YYDKDF (reference sequence). The CDR3 consists of 9 residues. The CDR3: CATRARNFF. The DNA for the CDR3 is TGTGCCACCAGAGCGAGGAATTTTTTT.

This chain joins TRBV18 and TRBJ2-1; maybe TRBD1 (5 bases). Deletions cut 6 bases from V and 4 bases from J, with 13 bases between. Per the germline V gene, CDR1 is KGHSH and CDR2 is LQKENI. This CDR3 region has 14 residues. The CDR3 DNA is TGTGCCAGCTCCAGGGCAGGTTCATACAATGAGCAGTTCTTC. Its translation is CASSRAGSYNEQFF.

V usage is TRBV29-1 and J usage is TRBJ2-1, with D tentatively TRBD1 or TRBD2 (6 bases each). V lost 8 bases and J 9 bases, leaving 17 bases between the germline ends. CDR1 SQVTM and CDR2 ANQGSEA come from the germline V gene. This CDR3 has 12 amino acids. CDR3 loop: CSHPTGGPEQFF. The CDR3 DNA reads TGCAGCCACCCGACTGGGGGGCCTGAGCAGTTCTTC.

The chain is built from TRBV25-1 and TRBJ1-5; D ambiguous. Trimming pared 3 bases from V and 0 bases from J, leaving 9 bases between. Germline V lookup: CDR1 MGHDK, CDR2 SYGVNS. The CDR3 has 15 amino acids. The CDR3 loop is CASSELGSSNQPQHF. In DNA form, the CDR3 reads TGTGCCAGCAGTGAGTTGGGTAGTAGCAATCAGCCCCAGCATTTT.

Here the CDR3 DNA reads TGTGCCAGCTCACAGTCGAGCGGGAGTGGGTACGAGCAGTACTTC. It yields the protein CASSQSSGSGYEQYF. The chain joins TRBV18 to TRBJ2-7; 8 bases are shared with TRBD2. The CDR3 spans 15 residues. Germline trimming cut 4 bases from V and 4 bases from J; bases unmatched to any gene: 9. The V gene's germline CDR1 is KGHSH and CDR2 LQKENI.

The chain links TRBV5-1 to TRBJ2-5; no firm D call. Germline V CDR1 and CDR2: SGHRS, YFSETQ. Trimming left V 2 bases short and J 0 bases short, with 8 bases between. This CDR3 is 14 amino acids long. CDR3 nucleotides: TGCGCCAGCAGCTTTATTTCCAACCAAGAGACCCAGTACTTC. It translates to CASSFISNQETQYF.